The rows below give T cell receptor beta chains drawn from one sample of a study of blood T cell repertoires in COVID-19. Data came from immunoSEQ multiplex PCR; TCRdb stores just in-frame clones and leaves some out. Seen here are around 91,000 clones, 60% to 85% observed once, and the top ten hold less than 20%. The sequenced material came from peripheral blood. These receptors all come from an elderly woman with active or convalescent COVID-19. The CDR3 runs from the conserved cysteine through the conserved F or W. The D gene is left open where the match is weak. Some rows have no size entry. The others give once, few or many, or a class for an expanded clone.

length,size,D,J,V,CDR3,DNA
20,few,-,TRBJ1-6,TRBV27,CASSAPPWQGGSSYNSPLHF,TGTGCCAGCAGTGCGCCTCCTTGGCAGGGCGGAAGCTCCTATAATTCACCCCTCCACTTT
13,-,TRBD1,TRBJ1-1,TRBV2,CASSGQGYTEAFF,TGTGCCAGCTCGGGACAGGGTTACACTGAAGCTTTCTTT
13,-,-,TRBJ2-7,TRBV11-2,CASSLGLNYEQYF,TGTGCCAGCAGCCTTGGACTGAACTACGAGCAGTACTTC
14,-,TRBD1,TRBJ2-7,TRBV6-5,CASSSGQGAHEQYF,TGTGCCAGCAGTTCGGGACAGGGGGCCCACGAGCAGTACTTC
14,-,-,TRBJ2-3,TRBV7-2,CASSLARGIDTQYF,TGTGCCAGCAGCTTAGCGAGGGGGATAGATACGCAGTATTTT
13,-,-,TRBJ2-1,TRBV9,CASSVNYYNEQFF,TGTGCCAGCAGCGTAAACTACTACAATGAGCAGTTCTTC
15,-,-,TRBJ2-7,TRBV3-1/TRBV3-2,CASSQDARVSNEQYF,TGTGCCAGCAGCCAAGACGCGCGAGTAAGTAACGAGCAGTACTTC
14,-,-,TRBJ2-3,TRBV6-2/TRBV6-3,CASSLTTGTDTQYF,TGTGCCAGCAGTCTTACTACAGGAACAGATACGCAGTATTTT
12,once,-,TRBJ1-6,TRBV28,CASSLRGSPLHF,TGTGCCAGCAGTTTGAGAGGTTCACCCCTCCACTTT
15,-,-,TRBJ1-5,TRBV28,CASSSRVRSNQPQHF,TGTGCCAGCAGTTCCAGGGTAAGGAGCAATCAGCCCCAGCATTTT
12,-,-,TRBJ1-6,TRBV27,CASRQGWSPLHF,TGTGCCAGCAGGCAGGGATGGTCACCCCTCCACTTT
14,-,-,TRBJ1-4,TRBV19,CASSVGTSDEKLFF,TGTGCCAGTAGTGTCGGGACATCAGATGAAAAACTGTTTTTT
13,-,-,TRBJ2-7,TRBV29-1,CSAQGWGSYEQYF,TGCAGCGCACAGGGTTGGGGATCCTACGAGCAGTATTTC
16,-,TRBD1,TRBJ2-2,TRBV13,CASSPGQGLFAGELFF,TGTGCCAGCAGCCCGGGACAGGGATTGTTTGCCGGGGAGCTGTTTTTT
14,-,-,TRBJ1-2,TRBV6-4,CASTPVGGRGGYTF,TGTGCCAGCACACCCGTGGGAGGCCGGGGTGGCTACACCTTC
17,-,TRBD2,TRBJ2-1,TRBV5-6,CASSRSQTSGRAHEQFF,TGTGCCAGCAGCCGAAGCCAGACTAGCGGGAGGGCCCATGAGCAGTTCTTC
15,-,-,TRBJ1-1,TRBV4-1,CASSQETGMATEAFF,TGCGCCAGCAGCCAGGAAACAGGGATGGCCACTGAAGCTTTCTTT
16,few,TRBD2,TRBJ2-3,TRBV4-2,CASSQAAGVGTDTQYF,TGTGCCAGCAGCCAAGCAGCGGGAGTCGGCACAGATACGCAGTATTTT
14,-,-,TRBJ1-1,TRBV21-1,CASSKGGVNTEAFF,TGTGCCAGCAGCAAAGGAGGCGTGAACACTGAAGCTTTCTTT
17,-,-,TRBJ2-7,TRBV12-1,CASSFASSGTFSYEQYF,TGTGCCAGCAGCTTTGCGAGTAGTGGGACTTTCTCCTACGAGCAGTACTTC
14,few,-,TRBJ2-5,TRBV5-1,CASRAQGTQETQYF,TGCGCCAGCAGGGCACAGGGTACCCAAGAGACCCAGTACTTC
15,-,-,TRBJ1-5,TRBV5-1,CASSPGPGVDQPQHF,TGTGCCAGCAGCCCGGGGCCGGGGGTTGATCAGCCCCAGCATTTT
15,-,TRBD1,TRBJ1-4,TRBV4-3,CASSQGLLQGTKLFF,TGCGCCAGCAGCCAAGGCCTGCTACAGGGGACAAAACTGTTTTTT
15,-,-,TRBJ2-2,TRBV18,CASSFQTVTTGELFF,TGTGCCAGCTCATTTCAGACAGTCACGACCGGGGAGCTGTTTTTT
16,-,TRBD1,TRBJ1-2,TRBV5-1,CASSPEVAGGYYGYTF,TGCGCCAGCAGCCCGGAAGTGGCAGGGGGCTACTATGGCTACACCTTC
15,-,-,TRBJ2-1,TRBV19,CASSIITGNGDEQFF,TGTGCCAGTAGTATCATTACAGGGAACGGGGATGAGCAGTTCTTC
15,-,-,TRBJ2-5,TRBV19,CASSIGPRYQETQYF,TGTGCCAGTAGTATAGGCCCACGGTACCAAGAGACCCAGTACTTC
15,-,-,TRBJ2-4,TRBV18,CASSPSRGNGNIQYF,TGTGCCAGCTCACCGTCTCGGGGTAACGGAAACATTCAGTACTTC
17,once,-,TRBJ2-1,TRBV5-5,CASSLALQGASYNEQFF,TGTGCCAGCAGCTTGGCGTTGCAAGGGGCCTCCTACAATGAGCAGTTCTTC
14,-,-,TRBJ2-1,TRBV19,CASNSGTPYNEQFF,TGTGCCAGTAATTCCGGGACTCCGTACAATGAGCAGTTCTTC
17,-,-,TRBJ1-6,TRBV27,CASSKQPPGGINSPLHF,TGTGCCAGCAGCAAACAGCCACCCGGGGGGATTAATTCACCCCTCCACTTT
15,-,-,TRBJ2-7,TRBV19,CASSISGTIPYEQYF,TGTGCCAGTAGTATATCCGGGACAATTCCATACGAGCAGTACTTC
15,-,-,TRBJ2-7,TRBV4-1,CASSLTGFSSYEQYF,TGCGCCAGCAGCCTCACAGGGTTTAGCTCCTACGAGCAGTACTTC
18,-,TRBD2,TRBJ2-1,TRBV2,CASSDWGLAGTRYNEQFF,TGTGCCAGCAGTGATTGGGGACTAGCGGGAACGCGGTACAATGAGCAGTTCTTC
14,-,TRBD1,TRBJ2-7,TRBV7-6,CASGPGTGSYEQYF,TGTGCCAGCGGACCCGGGACAGGGTCCTACGAGCAGTACTTC